What follows are 7 T cell receptor beta chains derived from one specimen sequenced in a study of T and B cells in COVID-19 patients. TRB rearrangements were amplified by multiplex PCR with BIOMED2 TRB-A/B primers. One entry per CDR3 protein results from TCRdb running MiXCR on the multiplex PCR reads. This sample has 9,500 to 13,000 distinct CDR3 sequences, with about 30% found just once. From blood, roughly 250-500 ng of genomic DNA served as TRB template. The sequenced material came from blood. These receptors were obtained from a human donor with active COVID-19.

This clonotype is medium-sized. The chain links TRBV29-1 to TRBJ1-6, with D perhaps TRBD1 (6 bases). The V gene's germline CDR1 is SQVTM and CDR2 ANQGSEA. V lost 6 bases and J lost 6, with 12 bases in between. The CDR3 has 13 residues. CDR3 sequence: CSVGGGPNSPLHF. The CDR3 nucleotides read TGCAGCGTGGGGGGGGGGCCTAATTCACCCCTCCACTTT. Together with reference TRBV29-1 and TRBJ1-6, the CDR3 gives the full variable domain: SAVISQKPSRDICQRGTSLTIQCQVDSQVTMMFWYRQQPGQSLTLIATANQGSEATYESGFVIDKFPISRPNLTFSTLTVSNMSPEDSSIYLCSVGGGPNSPLHFGNGTRLTVT.

This clonotype is categorized as medium-sized. V gene TRBV19 combines with J gene TRBJ1-2; D is undetermined. The germline V gene encodes CDR1 LNHDA and CDR2 SQIVND (reference sequence). CDR3 length: 14 amino acids. V lost 1 base and J lost 4, with 10 bases in between. CDR3 DNA: TGTGCCAGTAGTATAGTTGGGCAGCGCTATGGCTACACCTTC. It codes for CASSIVGQRYGYTF.

This clonotype was seen more than once but under ten times. The chain recombines TRBV5-6 with TRBJ2-4; D is perhaps TRBD2 (5 bases). V was clipped by 6 bases and J by 9 bases, with 10 bases between them. The CDR3 has 11 amino acids. Germline V gives CDR1 SGHDT, CDR2 YYEEEE. The CDR3 region is CASTREGIQYF. CDR3 DNA: TGTGCCAGCACACGAGAGGGCATTCAGTACTTC.

This clonotype was picked up a small number of times. This rearrangement joins TRBV27 to TRBJ2-3; 7 positions agree with TRBD1. Germline assignment: CDR1 MNHEY and CDR2 SMNVEV (reference sequence). The CDR3 has 14 amino acids. Unmatched junction bases numbered 3, after V lost 6 bases and J lost 0 bases. Written as DNA, the CDR3 is TGTGCCAGCAGGAGACAGGGAAGCACAGATACGCAGTATTTT. Translation: CASRRQGSTDTQYF.

Sample share makes this clonotype medium-sized. Germline and junction disagree at one end, which may indicate a read error. The rearrangement joins TRBV27 to TRBJ2-2; weak D call: TRBD1 (6 bases). The CDR3 consists of 13 residues. Germline CDR1 is MNHEY and CDR2 is SMNVEV (reference sequence). CDR3 amino acids: CASSLGGTVELFF. The CDR3 bases are TGTGCCAGCAGTTTAGGGGGCACCGTGGAGCTGTTTTTT.

This clonotype came up a few times. V is TRBV30 and J is TRBJ2-1; D gene ambiguous. In germline, CDR1 is GTSNPN, CDR2 SVGIG (reference sequence). Trimming left V 2 bases short and J 4 bases short, with 9 bases between. CDR3 size: 13 residues. DNA of the CDR3: TGTGCCTGGAGTAGGAGTCTATACAATGAGCAGTTCTTC. Protein product: CAWSRSLYNEQFF.

The V and J genes are TRBV15 and TRBJ2-5; D remains unclear. Germline loops: CDR1 LNHNV, CDR2 YYDKDF (reference sequence). The CDR3 has 14 residues. Trimming left V 1 base short and J 1 base short, with 7 bases between. CDR3 region: CATSRGSPQETQYF. The CDR3 region has the DNA TGTGCCACCAGCAGAGGTAGCCCCCAAGAGACCCAGTACTTC.